This T cell receptor beta chain was recovered during a study of beta chain features in type 1 diabetes. Study-level findings and limits: Compared with healthy donors, patients appeared to share more similar naive, central memory and regulatory TCRB repertoires.

The sequenced template was cDNA made from the entire isolated RNA. Clones were sequenced by immunoSEQ multiplex PCR, and TCRdb holds only the in-frame ones, with some missing. The repertoire holds around 340,000 clones, with less than 20% as singletons. The CDR3 extends over 14 amino acids. CDR1 and CDR2 from the germline V gene are KGHSH and LQKENI. Trimming left V 2 bases short and J 1 base short, with 9 bases between. This clone appeared a few times. Its specificity is not known. Each of the CD4+ naive, central memory, regulatory and stem cell-like memory populations was sorted via CD45RO/CCR7/CD25/CD127/CD95/CD27.

The chain employs TRBV18 and TRBJ2-7; possible D gene TRBD1, 6 bases. The source is a young woman in good health. Sequenced input: naive CD4+ T cells from blood. For the CDR3, the DNA is TGTGCCAGCTCACCATCGACAGGTTCCTACGAGCAGTACTTC. This translates into CASSPSTGSYEQYF.